This is a list of T cell receptor beta chains from one sample in a study of blood T cell repertoires in COVID-19. Repertoires were generated with immunoSEQ multiplex PCR, while TCRdb's copy carries only in-frame clones and drops some. The sample has approximately 200,000 clones, roughly 82% seen once. Material for sequencing was PBMCs or T cells enriched from blood (not recorded which). Every receptor here comes from a woman aged 25-40 years who had recovered from COVID-19. Each CDR3 is given with its conserved first and last residue. D genes are given only for firm matches. Clone size is stated in some rows and not others, as once, few, many or a class when expanded.

TRBD1	few	TRBJ1-2	TRBV5-4	CASSFPGGAGYGYTF	TGTGCCAGCAGCTTCCCAGGGGGCGCGGGCTATGGCTACACCTTC
TRBD2	NA	TRBJ2-3	TRBV11-2	CASSLGSGLAAADTQYF	TGTGCCAGCAGCTTAGGATCGGGACTAGCGGCGGCAGATACGCAGTATTTT
NA	NA	TRBJ2-5	TRBV28	CASSFPSEPEEGPYPSPYQETQYF	TGTGCCAGCAGTTTTCCCTCAGAACCCGAGGAGGGCCCATATCCTTCTCCCTACCAAGAGACCCAGTACTTC
NA	NA	TRBJ1-2	TRBV27	CASSPQRYYGYTF	TGTGCCAGCAGTCCACAGCGGTACTATGGCTACACCTTC
NA	NA	TRBJ2-1	TRBV13	CASSLPGVSGAYNEQFF	TGTGCCAGCAGCCTCCCTGGCGTTAGCGGAGCCTACAATGAGCAGTTCTTC
NA	many	TRBJ2-2	TRBV3-1/TRBV3-2	CAIEDSSTGELFF	TGTGCCATCGAGGATAGTTCCACCGGGGAGCTGTTTTTT
TRBD1	NA	TRBJ2-5	TRBV12-3/TRBV12-4	CASSLGQGETQYF	TGTGCCAGCAGTTTAGGACAGGGAGAGACCCAGTACTTC
NA	NA	TRBJ1-1	TRBV5-1	CASSSQGTSYEAFF	TGCGCCAGCAGTTCCCAGGGTACATCTTATGAAGCTTTCTTT
NA	NA	TRBJ2-6	TRBV24-1	CATSEADRIGANVLTF	TGTGCCACCAGTGAAGCTGATAGAATTGGGGCCAACGTCCTGACTTTC
TRBD2	NA	TRBJ2-1	TRBV4-2	CASSPGLAGYNEQFF	TGTGCCAGCAGCCCGGGGCTAGCGGGCTACAATGAGCAGTTCTTC
TRBD2	NA	TRBJ2-4	TRBV5-4	CASSLLAGGDIQYF	TGTGCCAGCAGCTTGCTAGCGGGAGGGGACATTCAGTACTTC
NA	NA	TRBJ2-2	TRBV3-1/TRBV3-2	CASSQDWADTGELFF	TGTGCCAGCAGCCAAGATTGGGCAGACACCGGGGAGCTGTTTTTT
TRBD1	NA	TRBJ2-7	TRBV2	CASSRTGLEQYF	TGTGCCAGCAGCCGGACAGGGCTCGAGCAGTACTTC
TRBD1	once	TRBJ2-5	TRBV5-1	CASSTGQGIRETQYF	TGCGCCAGCAGCACGGGACAGGGAATACGTGAGACCCAGTACTTC
TRBD2	NA	TRBJ2-4	TRBV7-2	CASSLGLAGVGAKNIQYF	TGTGCCAGCAGCTTAGGACTAGCGGGAGTTGGGGCCAAAAACATTCAGTACTTC
NA	NA	TRBJ2-1	TRBV14	CASSTRDFPYNEQFF	TGTGCCAGCAGCACCCGGGACTTCCCGTACAATGAGCAGTTCTTC
TRBD2	NA	TRBJ2-1	TRBV30	CAWSPTSGRRREQFF	TGTGCCTGGAGTCCCACTAGCGGGAGGCGGAGAGAGCAGTTCTTC
NA	NA	TRBJ2-5	TRBV11-2	CASSLVAGEETQYF	TGTGCCAGCAGCTTAGTGGCAGGGGAAGAGACCCAGTACTTC
TRBD2	NA	TRBJ2-3	TRBV24-1	CATSDPPDGVTGTSGPRPDTQYF	TGTGCCACCAGTGATCCTCCAGACGGAGTAACCGGGACTAGCGGACCACGACCAGATACGCAGTATTTT
NA	NA	TRBJ2-5	TRBV10-3	CAISDGVKETQYF	TGTGCCATCAGTGATGGAGTTAAAGAGACCCAGTACTTC
NA	NA	TRBJ2-1	TRBV7-2	CASSLDWRNEQFF	TGTGCCAGCAGCTTAGACTGGAGGAATGAGCAGTTCTTC
TRBD1	NA	TRBJ1-6	TRBV28	CATRDSVYNSPLHF	TGTGCCACCCGGGACAGTGTCTATAATTCACCCCTCCACTTT
TRBD1	NA	TRBJ1-3	TRBV4-1	CASSRGDSSGNTIYF	TGCGCCAGCAGCCGGGGGGACAGCTCTGGAAACACCATATATTTT
NA	NA	TRBJ1-2	TRBV2	CASRGTGNYGYTF	TGTGCCAGCAGGGGCACAGGGAACTATGGCTACACCTTC
NA	NA	TRBJ1-5	TRBV28	CASRSQGHSNQPQHF	TGTGCCAGCAGGTCACAGGGCCATAGCAATCAGCCCCAGCATTTT
TRBD1	once	TRBJ1-6	TRBV7-2	CASSLEQGASPLHF	TGTGCCAGCAGCTTAGAACAGGGGGCTTCACCCCTCCACTTT
NA	NA	TRBJ2-3	TRBV27	CASSFSSVSGADTQYF	TGTGCCAGCAGTTTTTCCTCAGTCTCAGGCGCAGATACGCAGTATTTT
NA	NA	TRBJ2-1	TRBV19	CASKKQVMGSYNEQFF	TGTGCCAGTAAAAAACAGGTTATGGGGTCCTACAATGAGCAGTTCTTC
NA	few	TRBJ1-6	TRBV18	CASSPFFTGQSISYNSPLHF	TGTGCCAGCTCACCATTTTTTACTGGACAGAGTATCTCCTATAATTCACCCCTCCACTTT
TRBD1	NA	TRBJ2-7	TRBV7-9	CASSLVGGQATYEQYF	TGTGCCAGCAGCTTAGTTGGGGGACAGGCCACCTACGAGCAGTACTTC
NA	few	TRBJ2-5	TRBV9	CASSVESDYRETQYF	TGTGCCAGCAGCGTAGAATCCGACTATAGAGAGACCCAGTACTTC
TRBD2	NA	TRBJ2-7	TRBV9	CASSVAPSGTYEQYF	TGTGCCAGCAGCGTAGCCCCTAGCGGTACCTACGAGCAGTACTTC
NA	once	TRBJ2-3	TRBV5-1	CASSSRELRTDTQYF	TGCGCCAGCAGCTCCCGGGAACTACGCACAGATACGCAGTATTTT
NA	NA	TRBJ1-2	TRBV27	CASSLKPTGYGYTF	TGTGCCAGCAGTTTAAAACCGACAGGCTATGGCTACACCTTC
NA	few	TRBJ2-7	TRBV4-2	CASSQESSEPYEQYF	TGTGCCAGCAGCCAAGAATCGTCGGAGCCTTACGAGCAGTACTTC
NA	NA	TRBJ2-5	TRBV6-1	CASSERVYETQYF	TGTGCCAGCAGTGAACGGGTTTACGAGACCCAGTACTTC
NA	NA	TRBJ2-2	TRBV20-1	CSASTENTGELFF	TGCAGTGCTAGTACAGAGAACACCGGGGAGCTGTTTTTT
NA	once	TRBJ1-2	TRBV3-1/TRBV3-2	CASSLSLDRGGGYTF	TGTGCCAGCAGCCTCAGCTTGGATAGGGGAGGTGGCTACACCTTC
NA	NA	TRBJ2-7	TRBV5-1	CASSLGGTQFEQYF	TGCGCCAGCAGCTTGGGCGGGACCCAGTTCGAGCAGTACTTC
TRBD1	NA	TRBJ1-1	TRBV28	CAISGWERAGGTEAFF	TGTGCCATCAGTGGCTGGGAAAGGGCAGGGGGCACTGAAGCTTTCTTT
NA	once	TRBJ1-2	TRBV7-8	CASSLVGRPQGYGYTF	TGTGCCAGCAGCTTAGTGGGGCGCCCCCAAGGCTATGGCTACACCTTC